Listed here is a single T cell receptor beta chain. The antigen is unknown. The record originates from a study of cytomegalovirus exposure and HLA in healthy donors. On the study more broadly: Assignment to the Caucasian-associated ancestry cluster applied to approximately 80% of the approximately 420 genotyped donors. Study outcomes and limitations: An ancestry cluster, one associated with Asian ancestry, reportedly showed fewer N-insertions than the approximately 670-donor mean in a later analysis. Association of a missense DCLRE1C variant with TCR beta V- and J-gene trimming was reported in a later analysis.

Healthy bone marrow donors made up the donor group. V lost 10 bases, J lost 4 bases, and 12 bases stayed unmatched. Germline CDR1 is KGHSH and CDR2 is LQKENI. This CDR3 has 14 amino acids. Primers included in the PCR were 60 Vbeta and 13 Jbeta primers. Assay used: immunoSEQ multiplex PCR; TCRdb lists only in-frame clones, some missing. The sample lists roughly 100,000 clones, roughly 85% seen once, with about 4.3% in the top ten. The chain is built from TRBV18 and TRBJ2-7; 8 nucleotides line up with TRBD1. Sequencing was performed on PBMCs. This sequence originates from a man aged 30 to 45 in good health and CMV-seronegative. The CDR3 sequence is CANFNRGMRYEQYF. Here the CDR3 DNA reads TGTGCCAACTTTAACAGGGGGATGAGATACGAGCAGTACTTC.